These 16 T cell receptor beta chains were all obtained from the same sample, sequenced in a study of T cell changes during pregnancy in multiple sclerosis. Profiled with immunoSEQ multiplex PCR; TCRdb holds only in-frame clones, not every one. In the table there are 25,000 to 30,000 clones, about 92% of which are singletons. The material was CD4+ T cells from peripheral blood mononuclear cells, obtained after pregnancy. The origin of the receptors is a female donor with multiple sclerosis, enrolled in a pregnancy study.

This chain joins TRBV29-1 and TRBJ1-3; 7 nucleotides agree with TRBD1. V trimming: 5 bases; J trimming: 0 bases; junction bases outside the gene matches: 7. The CDR3 extends over 15 amino acids. Germline V gene lookup returns CDR1 SQVTM and CDR2 ANQGSEA. The chain's CDR3 is CSVSTGALSGNTIYF. The CDR3 nucleotides read TGCAGCGTTAGTACAGGGGCTCTCTCTGGAAACACCATATATTTT.

This sequence joins TRBV7-2 and TRBJ1-1; 11 positions agree with TRBD1. Per germline, CDR1 SGHTA and CDR2 FQGNSA. This CDR3 has 14 residues. V gave up 6 bases and J gave up 5 bases; unmatched junction bases: 5. The CDR3 protein is CASRTRDRGTEAFF. The CDR3 DNA follows: TGTGCCAGCAGAACTCGGGACAGGGGGACTGAAGCTTTCTTT.

This rearrangement joins TRBV2 to TRBJ1-6; possibly TRBD1 for D (6 bases). The CDR3 is made up of 13 amino acids. Per the germline V gene, CDR1 is SNHLY and CDR2 is FYNNEI. The germline V and J ends were trimmed by 3 bases and 12 bases, with 12 bases remaining between them. CDR3 region: CASSETGGGPLHF. The CDR3 bases are TGTGCCAGCAGTGAGACAGGCGGAGGACCCCTCCACTTT.

The CDR3 DNA is TGTGCCAGCAGTGACGGTGGGGCGCCTGGCTATGGCTACACCTTC. Translation gives CASSDGGAPGYGYTF. V gene TRBV2 combines with J gene TRBJ1-2; a weak D match, TRBD1 (5 bases). V was trimmed by 3 bases and J by 4 bases, leaving 15 bases between them. The CDR3 has 15 amino acids. CDR1 is SNHLY and CDR2 is FYNNEI in the germline V gene.

The table lists this clone with a few counts. The rearrangement joins TRBV4-2 to TRBJ2-3; possibly TRBD2 for D (6 bases). The ends were cut back, 4 bases at V and 0 bases at J, with 17 bases in the middle. CDR1 and CDR2 from the germline V gene are LGHNA and YNFKEQ. This CDR3 spans 17 amino acids. This CDR3 is CASSRALRRDSTDTQYF. The CDR3 region has the DNA TGTGCCAGCAGCCGGGCCCTAAGGAGGGATAGCACAGATACGCAGTATTTT.

The DNA for the CDR3 is TGTGCCTGGAGTAAGAGAGGTTTGATGAACACTGAAGCTTTCTTT. Translating it yields CAWSKRGLMNTEAFF. The chain employs TRBV30 and TRBJ1-1; D gene unclear. CDR1 GTSNPN and CDR2 SVGIG come from the germline V gene (reference sequence). The length of the CDR3 is 15 residues. The V end lost 2 bases, the J end lost 0 bases, and 13 bases lay between the germline ends.

As to this clone: This sample also contains other DNA sequences that code for the same CDR3. The chain links TRBV30 to TRBJ2-7, with D perhaps matching TRBD2 (5 bases). V lost 4 bases and J lost 3, with 10 bases in between. CDR3 length: 12 residues. Germline CDR1 and CDR2: GTSNPN and SVGIG (reference sequence). CDR3 nucleotides: TGTGCCTGGACAAGCGGTAGCTACGAGCAGTACTTC. Protein product: CAWTSGSYEQYF. Based on the CDR3 plus reference TRBV30 and TRBJ2-7, the full variable domain is SQTIHQWPATLVQPVGSPLSLECTVEGTSNPNLYWYRQAAGRGLQLLFYSVGIGQISSEVPQNLSASRPQDRQFILSSKKLLLSDSGFYLCAWTSGSYEQYFGPGTRLTVT.

This clone was seen only once. The chain recombines TRBV7-9 with TRBJ1-1, with a weak D call TRBD1 (5 bases). Germline assignment: CDR1 SEHNR and CDR2 FQNEAQ (reference sequence). The germline V and J ends were trimmed by 1 base and 1 base, with 16 bases remaining between them. The CDR3 totals 17 residues. CDR3: CASSLGVGTGENTEAFF. CDR3 sequence (DNA): TGTGCCAGCAGCTTAGGAGTGGGGACGGGAGAGAACACTGAAGCTTTCTTT.

V and J are TRBV6-5 and TRBJ2-3; possible D gene TRBD2, 6 bases. V lost 2 bases and J lost 4, with 13 bases in between. This CDR3 is built from 15 residues. CDR1 and CDR2 from the germline V gene are MNHEY and SVGAGI. DNA for the CDR3: TGTGCCAGCAGTTACGGGGGGTTAAGCGCAGATACGCAGTATTTT. It encodes CASSYGGLSADTQYF.

This clone was detected once. The gene calls are TRBV7-2 and TRBJ2-3; tentative D call: TRBD1 (6 bases). The CDR3 covers 17 residues. The ends were cut back, 3 bases at V and 1 base at J, with 17 bases in the middle. Germline CDR1 reads SGHTA; CDR2 reads FQGNSA. The CDR3 region has the DNA TGTGCCAGCAGCTTTAACCCACAGGGTCTTGGCACAGATACGCAGTATTTT. This translates into CASSFNPQGLGTDTQYF.

The chain employs TRBV5-8 and TRBJ1-5; TRBD1 matches 9 bases. The CDR3 contains 16 residues. Germline V gene lookup returns CDR1 SGHTS and CDR2 YDEGEE. The V segment lost 5 bases and the J segment 2 bases; nucleotides outside the gene matches: 8. The CDR3 sequence: CASREQGAQCNQPQHF. The CDR3 bases are TGTGCCAGCAGGGAACAGGGGGCTCAATGCAATCAGCCCCAGCATTTT.

The chain carries TRBV30 and TRBJ1-2; 7 bases align to TRBD1. The CDR3 spans 12 residues. From germline, CDR1 is GTSNPN and CDR2 SVGIG (reference sequence). V shed 2 bases and J 7 bases; nucleotides not matched to a gene: 4. The CDR3: CAWSPQGFGYTF. The CDR3 nucleotides read TGTGCCTGGAGTCCACAGGGGTTTGGCTACACCTTC.

This chain links TRBV9 with TRBJ2-5; 7 nucleotides align to TRBD1. This CDR3 has 16 residues. V was pared by 0 bases and J by 5 bases, with 10 bases of the junction left unmatched. Germline CDR1 is SGDLS and CDR2 is YYNGEE. Written as DNA, the CDR3 is TGTGCCAGCAGCGTAGCGGGTGGGGACAGCTCCGAGACCCAGTACTTC. This gives the protein CASSVAGGDSSETQYF.

This clone was recorded only once. The chain recombines TRBV5-8 with TRBJ2-5; D unresolved. Germline V gene sequence: CDR1 SGHTS, CDR2 YDEGEE. V shed 2 bases and J shed 6 bases, with 14 bases lying between them. The length of the CDR3 is 14 residues. In nucleotides, the CDR3 is TGTGCCAGCAGCTTTTATACCCACACGAAGACCCAGTACTTC. It yields the protein CASSFYTHTKTQYF.

In nucleotides, the CDR3 is TGTGCCAGCAGCTCGTCCGCAGATACGCAGTATTTT. It is translated as CASSSSADTQYF. This chain connects TRBV7-9 to TRBJ2-3, with D unresolved. V dropped 4 bases and J dropped 4 bases, with 6 bases sitting between them. The CDR3 contains 12 residues. The germline V gene encodes CDR1 SEHNR and CDR2 FQNEAQ (reference sequence).

The V call is TRBV5-5, the J call TRBJ1-4; tentative D call: TRBD1 (6 bases). The V end was cut by 4 bases, the J end by 8 bases, with 21 bases between. Germline V gives CDR1 SGHKS, CDR2 YYEKEE (reference sequence). This CDR3 is built from 16 residues. This chain's CDR3 is CASSDPHRASTEKLFF. DNA of the CDR3: TGTGCCAGCAGCGACCCCCACAGGGCGTCTACGGAAAAACTGTTTTTT.